The 26 T cell receptor beta chains below were found in one sample sequenced in a study of T cells expressing NK-cell markers. For each CDR3 protein, TCRdb gives one entry from its re-call of the 5' RACE reads, without DNA. This table lists about 120,000 distinct CDR3 sequences. The material sequenced was blood T cells: a sorted CD56 or NKG2C T cell subset, CD4+ or CD8+ T cells, or bulk PBMC T cells (not recorded which). All receptors derive from a woman between 18 and 70 years old in good health.

This chain connects TRBV29-1 to TRBJ2-1; TCRdb's D call, TRBD1, is unchecked because there is no DNA. Germline V gives CDR1 SQVTM, CDR2 ANQGSEA. The CDR3 length is 13 residues. This CDR3 reads CSVRAGTYNEQFF.

This chain connects TRBV11-2 to TRBJ1-1. This CDR3 has 15 amino acids. Germline assignment: CDR1 SGHAT and CDR2 FQNNGV. CDR3 protein: CASSVLTRFNTEAFF. Variable domain in full (rest from reference TRBV11-2 and TRBJ1-1): EAGVAQSPRYKIIEKRQSVAFWCNPISGHATLYWYQQILGQGPKLLIQFQNNGVVDDSQLPKDRFSAERLKGVDSTLKIQPAKLEDSAVYLCASSVLTRFNTEAFFGQGTRLTVV.

J is TRBJ2-5 and V is TRBV6-1; TCRdb names TRBD1, which stays unverified in the absence of DNA. This CDR3 contains 15 residues. CDR1 is MNHNS and CDR2 is SASEGT in the germline V gene. The CDR3 loop reads CASRPATGFEETQYF.

The V gene is TRBV12-3 or TRBV12-4, the J gene TRBJ2-2; lacking DNA, the TRBD1 call made by TCRdb goes unchecked. The CDR3 covers 15 residues. CDR3 sequence reads: CASALRDTYTGELFF.

The chain is built from TRBV28 and TRBJ2-1; TCRdb's D gene call, TRBD2, goes unchecked for lack of DNA. Germline V gene sequence: CDR1 MDHEN, CDR2 SYDVKM. The CDR3 consists of 16 residues. Here the CDR3 reads CASSLWGSRLRNEQFF. Variable domain in full (rest from reference TRBV28 and TRBJ2-1): DVKVTQSSRYLVKRTGEKVFLECVQDMDHENMFWYRQDPGLGLRLIYFSYDVKMKEKGDIPEGYSVSREKKERFSLILESASTNQTSMYLCASSLWGSRLRNEQFFGPGTRLTVL.

V usage is TRBV28 and J usage is TRBJ2-1; TCRdb's assignment of TRBD2 cannot be checked, as there is no DNA. In germline, CDR1 is MDHEN, CDR2 SYDVKM. The CDR3 has 17 residues. This CDR3 reads CASSQRELAGEGNEQFF. Full variable domain (remainder filled in from reference TRBV28 and TRBJ2-1): DVKVTQSSRYLVKRTGEKVFLECVQDMDHENMFWYRQDPGLGLRLIYFSYDVKMKEKGDIPEGYSVSREKKERFSLILESASTNQTSMYLCASSQRELAGEGNEQFFGPGTRLTVL.

This CDR3 reads CASSYRGKDTEAFF. The genes are TRBV5-6 and TRBJ1-1; TCRdb's assignment of TRBD1 cannot be checked, as there is no DNA. The CDR3 is 14 amino acids. Germline V gives CDR1 SGHDT, CDR2 YYEEEE.

This chain uses TRBV14 with TRBJ2-1; TCRdb's D call, TRBD1, is unchecked because there is no DNA. From germline, CDR1 is SGHDN and CDR2 FVKESK. CDR3 length: 16 amino acids. The CDR3 loop is CASVPPSGVAYNEQFF.

The chain is built from TRBV15 and TRBJ2-5; without DNA, the TCRdb call of TRBD1 cannot be checked. Germline CDR1 is LNHNV and CDR2 is YYDKDF (reference sequence). CDR3 length: 17 amino acids. CDR3 residues: CATSRDSGDGGRETQYF.

The gene calls are TRBV4-2 and TRBJ2-1. Germline V lookup: CDR1 LGHNA, CDR2 YNFKEQ. The CDR3 contains 16 residues. The CDR3 is CASSPPGVSSYNEQFF.

This chain connects TRBV13 to TRBJ2-1; there is no DNA to check the TCRdb D call of TRBD2. The germline V gene encodes CDR1 PRHDT and CDR2 FYEKMQ (reference sequence). The CDR3 is 14 amino acids. The CDR3 loop is CASSFQMTKNEQFF.

The gene calls are TRBV6-1 and TRBJ2-5; TCRdb indicates TRBD1, and absent DNA this call remains unverified. Germline V CDR1 and CDR2: MNHNS, SASEGT. This CDR3 spans 14 amino acids. CDR3 region: CASSQDRDWGTQYF.

The chain's CDR3 is CASSKGVIYGYTF. This sequence joins TRBV6-1 and TRBJ1-2; as DNA is missing, the TRBD1 call by TCRdb cannot be tested. The CDR3 sequence is 13 residues long. Germline values: CDR1 MNHNS, CDR2 SASEGT.

V is TRBV29-1 and J is TRBJ2-7; there is no DNA to check the TCRdb D call of TRBD2. Germline V gives CDR1 SQVTM, CDR2 ANQGSEA. The CDR3 totals 13 residues. CDR3 sequence reads: CSVATSGHYEQYF.

The rearrangement joins TRBV3-1 to TRBJ2-3. CDR1 and CDR2 from the germline V gene are LGHDT and YNNKEL (reference sequence). The CDR3 is 14 residues long. CDR3 sequence: CASSQETSTDTQYF.

The chain employs TRBV28 and TRBJ1-1. Looked up from germline, CDR1 is MDHEN and CDR2 is SYDVKM. The CDR3 length is 14 residues. The CDR3 spells CASSLYPPRSGAFF. Full variable domain (remainder filled in from reference TRBV28 and TRBJ1-1): DVKVTQSSRYLVKRTGEKVFLECVQDMDHENMFWYRQDPGLGLRLIYFSYDVKMKEKGDIPEGYSVSREKKERFSLILESASTNQTSMYLCASSLYPPRSGAFFGQGTRLTVV.

This chain connects TRBV12-3 or TRBV12-4 to TRBJ2-5. The CDR3 contains 14 residues. The CDR3 spells CASSLGLGKETQYF.

This chain links TRBV7-2 with TRBJ2-5; TCRdb's D gene call, TRBD1, goes unchecked for lack of DNA. The length of the CDR3 is 13 residues. Germline V gives CDR1 SGHTA, CDR2 FQGNSA. The CDR3 loop is CASSLWTGETQYF. Full variable domain (remainder filled in from reference TRBV7-2 and TRBJ2-5): GAGVSQSPSNKVTEKGKDVELRCDPISGHTALYWYRQSLGQGLEFLIYFQGNSAPDKSGLPSDRFSAERTGGSVSTLTIQRTQQEDSAVYLCASSLWTGETQYFGPGTRLLVL.

V gene TRBV7-9 combines with J gene TRBJ1-3; TCRdb's D gene call, TRBD1, goes unchecked for lack of DNA. Germline CDR1 and CDR2: SEHNR and FQNEAQ (reference sequence). The CDR3 has 15 residues. CDR3: CASSPQTGGGNTIYF.

The chain joins TRBV20-1 to TRBJ2-7; without DNA, the TCRdb call of TRBD1 cannot be checked. The germline V gene encodes CDR1 DFQATT and CDR2 SNEGSKA (reference sequence). The CDR3 runs 11 residues. CDR3 sequence reads: CSAVGGYEQYF.

J is TRBJ1-2 and V is TRBV29-1. This CDR3 contains 12 residues. Looked up from germline, CDR1 is SQVTM and CDR2 is ANQGSEA. The CDR3 protein is CSVTGLSYGYTF.

This chain uses TRBV12-3 or TRBV12-4 with TRBJ2-5; checking the TCRdb D call of TRBD1 is not possible without DNA. The CDR3 consists of 19 residues. CDR3 sequence reads: CASSLRAWEGANFQETQYF.

This rearrangement joins TRBV7-9 to TRBJ2-1. Germline CDR1 and CDR2: SEHNR and FQNEAQ (reference sequence). The CDR3 is 14 amino acids. The CDR3 here is CASNSGRSYNEQSF.

This chain joins TRBV5-5 and TRBJ2-7; TCRdb outputs TRBD2, but without DNA this stays unchecked. CDR1 is SGHKS, CDR2 YYEKEE, per germline (reference sequence). CDR3 length equals 15 residues. CDR3 protein: CASSWTPGLDYEQYF.

The chain uses TRBV7-8 and TRBJ2-7; TCRdb's D call of TRBD1 is untestable without DNA. The CDR3 runs to 15 residues. Germline assignment: CDR1 SGHVS and CDR2 FQNEAQ. The CDR3: CASSLEGQGLREQYF.

V usage is TRBV2 and J usage is TRBJ2-1; TCRdb indicates TRBD2, and absent DNA this call remains unverified. The CDR3 length is 14 residues. From germline, CDR1 is SNHLY and CDR2 FYNNEI. CDR3 amino acids: CASLTGLVFDEQFF. Supplemented by reference TRBV2 and TRBJ2-1, the full variable domain reads EPEVTQTPSHQVTQMGQEVILRCVPISNHLYFYWYRQILGQKVEFLVSFYNNEISEKSEIFDDQFSVERPDGSNFTLKIRSTKLEDSAMYFCASLTGLVFDEQFFGPGTRLTVL.